This T cell receptor (beta chain) derives from a study of fetal regulatory T cell absence and autoimmunity. TCRdb's copy holds only in-frame clones and misses some; the assay was immunoSEQ multiplex PCR. The data hold just over 45,000 clones, with around 85% observed a single time. Study-wide findings and caveats: Broadly similar TRB gene family usage was seen in pancreas and cord blood.

V was shortened by 4 bases and J by 2 bases, with 13 bases between the two germline ends. The V gene's germline CDR1 is SNHLY and CDR2 FYNNEI. The CDR3 is 15 residues long. Details on this clone: Its cognate antigen is unknown.

The sequence derives from a newborn boy with IPEX syndrome. This chain uses TRBV2 with TRBJ2-3, with unresolved D. The sequencing input was cord blood. CDR3 residues: CASSGKSAITDTQYF. The CDR3 nucleotides read TGTGCCAGCAGTGGGAAGAGCGCGATCACAGATACGCAGTATTTT.